The present T cell receptor (beta chain) was sequenced within a study of CD8 T cells in ankylosing spondylitis (dated by TCRdb to the late 2010s). Some background on the complete study: T cell receptor beta repertoires were profiled in healthy donors and ankylosing spondylitis patients so that disease-linked TCR variants could be found. The whole study cohort included over 85 healthy donors and about two dozen ankylosing spondylitis patients. Samples of peripheral blood were taken, and for ankylosing spondylitis patients, synovial fluid was collected as well. Overall results and qualifications from the work: A CD8+ phenotype was shown by the disease-linked clones, which were found at relatively low frequencies in peripheral blood. The disease-linked clones were reported as significantly enriched in matched synovial fluid samples from ankylosing spondylitis patients. A TCR beta motif made up of about eight highly homologous amino acid variants appeared to be characteristic of blood from ankylosing spondylitis patients. Some motif variants were previously reported in synovial fluid and blood of reactive arthritis patients, suggesting common disease-initiation mechanisms.

Sequencing relied on an Illumina HiSeq 2500. TCR beta libraries were prepared by quantitative 5'-RACE with molecular barcodes. The authors' analysis ran thus. A new computational method based on a probabilistic model of VDJ rearrangement was used to identify disease-linked TCR variants. TCRdb itself trimmed the public reads at Q25 with fastp, ran MiXCR and retained productive beta chains. Each CDR3 protein gets just one entry, which takes the most common genes and DNA from the rows behind it. What appears here as the V and J calls and clone size reflects TCRdb's work, not the paper's. The sample data list 700,000 to 1,000,000 distinct CDR3 sequences, and approximately 10% of these were observed just once. Together, the top ten hold just over 0.5% of the sample. In the case of this clonotype: Its antigen is currently not known. Base qualities are not at hand, and no much larger clone is one base apart.

The germline V gene yields SGHTA for CDR1 and FQGNSA for CDR2. The CDR3 covers 15 residues, taking in both the cysteine and the phenylalanine. The kept DNA is CDR3 alone, 45 bases in frame from the first base. V lost 5 bases and J lost 4 bases, and the count of bases not matched to a germline gene is 4. The receptor chain draws on TRBV7-2 and TRBJ2-1, and TRBD1 aligns with 11 junction nucleotides. The TCR comes from a male donor with ankylosing spondylitis. Sequenced: blood, either unsorted or a sorted T cell fraction (not recorded which). CDR3 reads: CASSLDRGHYNEQFF. The nucleotide sequence is TGTGCCAGCAGCCTGGACAGGGGGCATTACAATGAGCAGTTCTTC.